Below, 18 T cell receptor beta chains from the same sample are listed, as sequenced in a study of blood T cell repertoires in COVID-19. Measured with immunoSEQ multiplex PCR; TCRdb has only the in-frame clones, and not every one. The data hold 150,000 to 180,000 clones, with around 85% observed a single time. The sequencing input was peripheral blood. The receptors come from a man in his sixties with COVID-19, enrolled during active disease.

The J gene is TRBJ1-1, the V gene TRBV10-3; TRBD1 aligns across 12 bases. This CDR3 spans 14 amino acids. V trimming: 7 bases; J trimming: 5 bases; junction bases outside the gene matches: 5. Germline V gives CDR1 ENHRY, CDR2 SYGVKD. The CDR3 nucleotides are TGTGCCATCAAGGGACAGGGGGCATCGACTGAAGCTTTCTTT. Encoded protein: CAIKGQGASTEAFF.

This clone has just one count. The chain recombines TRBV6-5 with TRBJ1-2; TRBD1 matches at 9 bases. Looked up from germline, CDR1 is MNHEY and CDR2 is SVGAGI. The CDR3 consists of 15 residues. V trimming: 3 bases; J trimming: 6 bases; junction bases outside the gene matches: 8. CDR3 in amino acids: CASSYKTGGLNGYTF. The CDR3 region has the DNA TGTGCCAGCAGTTATAAGACAGGGGGGTTGAATGGCTACACCTTC.

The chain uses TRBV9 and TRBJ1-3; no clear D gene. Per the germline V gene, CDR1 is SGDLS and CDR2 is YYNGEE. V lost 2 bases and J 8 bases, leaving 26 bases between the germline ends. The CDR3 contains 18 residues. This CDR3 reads CASSVGSGGLPEVDTIYF. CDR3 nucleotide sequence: TGTGCCAGCAGCGTCGGTTCGGGCGGGCTCCCTGAGGTGGACACCATATATTTT.

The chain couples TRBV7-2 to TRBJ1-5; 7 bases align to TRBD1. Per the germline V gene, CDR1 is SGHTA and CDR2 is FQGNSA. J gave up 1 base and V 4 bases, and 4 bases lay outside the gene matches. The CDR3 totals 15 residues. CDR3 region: CASSSLTGSNQPQHF. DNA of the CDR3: TGTGCCAGCAGCTCGTTGACAGGGAGCAATCAGCCCCAGCATTTT.

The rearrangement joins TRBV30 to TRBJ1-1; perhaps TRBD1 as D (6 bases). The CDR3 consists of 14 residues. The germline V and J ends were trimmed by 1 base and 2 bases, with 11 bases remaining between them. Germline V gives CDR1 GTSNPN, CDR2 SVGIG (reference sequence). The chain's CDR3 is CAWSGGPVNTEAFF. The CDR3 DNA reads TGTGCCTGGAGTGGGGGGCCCGTTAACACTGAAGCTTTCTTT. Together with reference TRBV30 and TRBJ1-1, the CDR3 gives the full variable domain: SQTIHQWPATLVQPVGSPLSLECTVEGTSNPNLYWYRQAAGRGLQLLFYSVGIGQISSEVPQNLSASRPQDRQFILSSKKLLLSDSGFYLCAWSGGPVNTEAFFGQGTRLTVV.

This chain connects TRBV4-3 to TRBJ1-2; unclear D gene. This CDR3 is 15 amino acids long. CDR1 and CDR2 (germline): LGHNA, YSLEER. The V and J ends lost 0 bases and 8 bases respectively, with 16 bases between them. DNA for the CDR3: TGCGCCAGCAGCCAAGATCTGATATCTATGGTGGGCTACACCTTC. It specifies CASSQDLISMVGYTF.

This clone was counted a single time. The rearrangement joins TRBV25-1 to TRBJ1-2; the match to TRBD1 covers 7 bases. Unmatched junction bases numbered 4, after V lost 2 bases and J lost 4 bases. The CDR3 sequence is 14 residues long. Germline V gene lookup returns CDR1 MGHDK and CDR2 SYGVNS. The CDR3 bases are TGTGCCAGCAGTGAAGGACAGGCCATCTATGGCTACACCTTC. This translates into CASSEGQAIYGYTF.

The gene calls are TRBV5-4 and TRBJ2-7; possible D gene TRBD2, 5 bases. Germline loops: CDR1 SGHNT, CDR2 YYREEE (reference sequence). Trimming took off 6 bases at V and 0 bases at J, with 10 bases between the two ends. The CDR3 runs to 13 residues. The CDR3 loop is CASMAGGSYEQYF. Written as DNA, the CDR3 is TGTGCCAGCATGGCGGGCGGCTCCTACGAGCAGTACTTC.

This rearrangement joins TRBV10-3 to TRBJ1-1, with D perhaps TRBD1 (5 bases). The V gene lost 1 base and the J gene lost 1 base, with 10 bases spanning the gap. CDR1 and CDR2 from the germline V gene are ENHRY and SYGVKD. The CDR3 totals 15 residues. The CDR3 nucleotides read TGTGCCATCAGTGAGTTTCAAGGGGCGAACACTGAAGCTTTCTTT. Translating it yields CAISEFQGANTEAFF.

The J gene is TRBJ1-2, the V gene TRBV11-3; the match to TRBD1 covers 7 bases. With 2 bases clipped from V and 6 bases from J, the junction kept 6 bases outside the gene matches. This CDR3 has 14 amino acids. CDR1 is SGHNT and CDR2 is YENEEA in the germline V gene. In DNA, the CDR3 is TGTGCCAGCAGCTTATTCGGACAGGACGATGGCTACACCTTC. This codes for CASSLFGQDDGYTF.

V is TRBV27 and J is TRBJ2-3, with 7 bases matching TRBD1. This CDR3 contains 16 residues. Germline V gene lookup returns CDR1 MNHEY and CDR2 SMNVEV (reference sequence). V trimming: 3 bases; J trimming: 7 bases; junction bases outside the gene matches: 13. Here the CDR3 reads CASSFLSGTAFNTQYF. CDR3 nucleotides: TGTGCCAGCAGTTTTCTTTCCGGGACAGCTTTTAATACGCAGTATTTT.

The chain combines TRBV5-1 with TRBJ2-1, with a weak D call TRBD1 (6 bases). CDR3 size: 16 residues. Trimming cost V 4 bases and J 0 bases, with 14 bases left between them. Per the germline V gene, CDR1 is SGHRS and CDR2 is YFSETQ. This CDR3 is CASSRQTGSSYNEQFF. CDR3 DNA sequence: TGCGCCAGCAGCCGACAGACAGGCAGCTCCTACAATGAGCAGTTCTTC.

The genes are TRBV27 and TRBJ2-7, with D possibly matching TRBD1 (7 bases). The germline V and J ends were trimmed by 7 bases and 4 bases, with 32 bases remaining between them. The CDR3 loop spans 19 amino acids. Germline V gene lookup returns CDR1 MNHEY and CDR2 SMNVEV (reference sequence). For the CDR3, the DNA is TGTGCCAGCACACCATGGGTTCGGGGGACAGTGGGTCGACCGTACGAGCAGTACTTC. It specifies CASTPWVRGTVGRPYEQYF.

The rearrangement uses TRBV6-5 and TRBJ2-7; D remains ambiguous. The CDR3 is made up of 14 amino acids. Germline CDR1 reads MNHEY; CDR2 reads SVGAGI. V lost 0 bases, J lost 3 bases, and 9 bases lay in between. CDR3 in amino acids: CASSYSGQNYEQYF. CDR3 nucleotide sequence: TGTGCCAGCAGTTACTCGGGCCAGAACTACGAGCAGTACTTC.

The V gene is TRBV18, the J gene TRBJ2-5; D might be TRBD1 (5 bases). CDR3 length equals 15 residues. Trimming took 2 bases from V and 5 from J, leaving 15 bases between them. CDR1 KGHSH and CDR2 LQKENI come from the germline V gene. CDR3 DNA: TGTGCCAGCTCACCAAGTTTAGGGGCTAGGGAGACCCAGTACTTC. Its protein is CASSPSLGARETQYF.

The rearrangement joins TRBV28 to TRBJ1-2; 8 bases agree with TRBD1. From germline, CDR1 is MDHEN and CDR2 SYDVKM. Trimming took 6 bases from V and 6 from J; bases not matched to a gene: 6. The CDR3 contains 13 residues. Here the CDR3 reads CASSLDRGHGYTF. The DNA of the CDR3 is TGTGCCAGCAGCCTTGACAGGGGTCATGGCTACACCTTC.

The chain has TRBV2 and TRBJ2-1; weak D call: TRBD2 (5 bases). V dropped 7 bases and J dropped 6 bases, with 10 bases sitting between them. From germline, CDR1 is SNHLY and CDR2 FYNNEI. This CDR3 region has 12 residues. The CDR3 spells CASKEVINEQFF. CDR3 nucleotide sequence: TGTGCCAGCAAGGAGGTAATCAATGAGCAGTTCTTC.

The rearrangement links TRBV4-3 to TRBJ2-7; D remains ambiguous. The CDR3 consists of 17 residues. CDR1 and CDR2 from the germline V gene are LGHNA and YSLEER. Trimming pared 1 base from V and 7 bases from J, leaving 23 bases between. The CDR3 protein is CASSQVRSATTYMEQYF. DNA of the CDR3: TGCGCCAGCAGCCAAGTTCGCAGCGCGACGACTTATATGGAGCAGTACTTC.